This is a list of T cell receptor beta chains from one sample in a study of T cells of healthy individuals. TCRdb analysed the 5' RACE reads with MiXCR anew, one entry per CDR3 protein. The data hold 95,000 to 100,000 distinct CDR3 sequences, with around 17% observed a single time. These receptors were collected from a human donor in good health. Each CDR3 is given with its conserved first and last residue.

J gene: TRBJ2-3; V gene: TRBV5-1; CDR3 protein: CASSSPGIDTQYF
J gene: TRBJ1-4; V gene: TRBV6-5; CDR3 protein: CASSQGPPIGYLFF
J gene: TRBJ1-5; V gene: TRBV28; CDR3 protein: CASFSRDSTNQPQHF
J gene: TRBJ2-7; V gene: TRBV20-1; CDR3 protein: CSARERREQYF
J gene: TRBJ1-3; V gene: TRBV12-3/TRBV12-4; CDR3 protein: CASSWATGGLGNTIYF
J gene: TRBJ1-5; V gene: TRBV27; CDR3 protein: CASSSGTAYQPQHF
J gene: TRBJ1-1; V gene: TRBV5-1; CDR3 protein: CASTLGQGGNPEAFF
J gene: TRBJ1-1; V gene: TRBV7-2; CDR3 protein: CASSTGPNTEAFF
J gene: TRBJ1-3; V gene: TRBV12-5; CDR3 protein: CASGLTAGNTIYF
J gene: TRBJ2-3; V gene: TRBV6-5; CDR3 protein: CASSYLSADTQYF
J gene: TRBJ1-1; V gene: TRBV2; CDR3 protein: CASSPTGLAFF
J gene: TRBJ2-3; V gene: TRBV2; CDR3 protein: CASPKGDTQYF
J gene: TRBJ1-3; V gene: TRBV28; CDR3 protein: CASRSTGAGNTIYF
J gene: TRBJ2-6; V gene: TRBV4-3; CDR3 protein: CASSQLATASGANVLTF
J gene: TRBJ2-1; V gene: TRBV9; CDR3 protein: CASSAGTSSYNEQFF
J gene: TRBJ2-6; V gene: TRBV10-3; CDR3 protein: CAILPQWGNPTSGANVLTF
J gene: TRBJ1-2; V gene: TRBV20-1; CDR3 protein: CSAQEGSDNYGYTF
J gene: TRBJ1-5; V gene: TRBV12-3/TRBV12-4; CDR3 protein: CASSLMAITGNSNQPQHF
J gene: TRBJ2-1; V gene: TRBV7-6; CDR3 protein: CASSFRTSGRRDEQFF
J gene: TRBJ1-3; V gene: TRBV28; CDR3 protein: CASSPGGTQISGNTIYF
J gene: TRBJ1-1; V gene: TRBV20-1; CDR3 protein: CRTGRDTEAFF
J gene: TRBJ2-7; V gene: TRBV4-1; CDR3 protein: CASSAPGTGHYEQYF
J gene: TRBJ2-4; V gene: TRBV29-1; CDR3 protein: CSVEDTGGKNIQYF
J gene: TRBJ2-7; V gene: TRBV5-4; CDR3 protein: CASSSRTGNEQYF
J gene: TRBJ1-2; V gene: TRBV7-2; CDR3 protein: CASSLGLPGDGYTF
J gene: TRBJ2-3; V gene: TRBV7-9; CDR3 protein: CASSLPPGAFTDTQYF
J gene: TRBJ1-2; V gene: TRBV28; CDR3 protein: CASRGQSSLYGYTF
J gene: TRBJ1-1; V gene: TRBV12-3/TRBV12-4; CDR3 protein: CASIRRSNTEAFF
J gene: TRBJ2-5; V gene: TRBV11-3; CDR3 protein: CASSPSPAGETQYF
J gene: TRBJ1-5; V gene: TRBV11-2; CDR3 protein: CASSLRGGSSLNQPQHF
J gene: TRBJ2-3; V gene: TRBV20-1; CDR3 protein: CSAREGLSTDTQYF
J gene: TRBJ1-5; V gene: TRBV6-1; CDR3 protein: CASSNGNQPQHF
J gene: TRBJ2-4; V gene: TRBV7-9; CDR3 protein: CASSWTLAKNIQYF
J gene: TRBJ2-1; V gene: TRBV27; CDR3 protein: CASSFLAGGISYNEQFF
J gene: TRBJ2-1; V gene: TRBV28; CDR3 protein: CASSLSGRPLQFF
J gene: TRBJ2-7; V gene: TRBV7-2; CDR3 protein: CASSFTGFGLAAYEQYF
J gene: TRBJ2-1; V gene: TRBV2; CDR3 protein: CASREGADEQFF
J gene: TRBJ2-7; V gene: TRBV6-2/TRBV6-3; CDR3 protein: CASTVTGGGYEQYF
J gene: TRBJ2-2; V gene: TRBV14; CDR3 protein: CASSRMDRTNTGELFF
J gene: TRBJ2-7; V gene: TRBV6-1; CDR3 protein: CASTRSYEQYF
J gene: TRBJ2-2; V gene: TRBV11-1; CDR3 protein: CATRRGGTKNTGELFF
J gene: TRBJ1-6; V gene: TRBV9; CDR3 protein: CASSAMGQNNSPLHF
J gene: TRBJ1-4; V gene: TRBV7-9; CDR3 protein: CASSLRTANEKLFF
J gene: TRBJ2-7; V gene: TRBV7-9; CDR3 protein: CASSRTDREREQYF
J gene: TRBJ1-6; V gene: TRBV2; CDR3 protein: CASSGQDYNSPLHF
J gene: TRBJ2-1; V gene: TRBV12-3/TRBV12-4; CDR3 protein: CASSFLDEQFF
J gene: TRBJ1-1; V gene: TRBV7-6; CDR3 protein: CASSPGSSTEAFF
J gene: TRBJ1-4; V gene: TRBV14; CDR3 protein: CASSRGTFATNEKLFF
J gene: TRBJ2-7; V gene: TRBV6-2/TRBV6-3; CDR3 protein: CASSFLISYEQYF
J gene: TRBJ2-2; V gene: TRBV28; CDR3 protein: CASSSPGITGELFF
J gene: TRBJ1-1; V gene: TRBV7-8; CDR3 protein: CASSLGGGLLNTEAFF
J gene: TRBJ2-7; V gene: TRBV6-5; CDR3 protein: CASSYSNSGQGNTYEQYF
J gene: TRBJ1-2; V gene: TRBV7-8; CDR3 protein: CASSLVGSRGYTF
J gene: TRBJ1-2; V gene: TRBV5-8; CDR3 protein: CASSSQGHWGYTF
J gene: TRBJ2-2; V gene: TRBV3-1; CDR3 protein: CASSRDRGPRVLFF
J gene: TRBJ1-5; V gene: TRBV6-5; CDR3 protein: CASARAGVAEQPQHF
J gene: TRBJ2-1; V gene: TRBV28; CDR3 protein: CASRTQRLSSYNEQFF